This T cell receptor beta chain originates from a study of blood T cell repertoires in COVID-19. Those enrolled, adults aged roughly 18 to 90 years, came from about two dozen US areas. The germline gives CDR1 SGHVS, CDR2 FQNEAQ. The ends were cut back, 3 bases at V and 9 bases at J, with 11 bases in the middle. There are 12 residues in the CDR3. In the source study's methods: Reference gene primer amplification yielded estimated nucleated cell counts. This table comes from immunoSEQ multiplex PCR, and its TCRdb copy is limited to in-frame clones, with some not included. V and J calls and clone size follow that table, whereas D and trimming were derived from the DNA. The data show around 340,000 clones, approximately 86% seen once.

Specimen: PBMCs or T cells enriched from blood (not recorded which). This TCR was recovered from a middle-aged woman with acute COVID-19. This rearrangement joins TRBV7-8 to TRBJ1-1; D might be TRBD1 (6 bases). In nucleotides, the CDR3 is TGTGCCAGCAGCTTTCGGGGGGCAAAAGCTTTCTTT. As protein: CASSFRGAKAFF.